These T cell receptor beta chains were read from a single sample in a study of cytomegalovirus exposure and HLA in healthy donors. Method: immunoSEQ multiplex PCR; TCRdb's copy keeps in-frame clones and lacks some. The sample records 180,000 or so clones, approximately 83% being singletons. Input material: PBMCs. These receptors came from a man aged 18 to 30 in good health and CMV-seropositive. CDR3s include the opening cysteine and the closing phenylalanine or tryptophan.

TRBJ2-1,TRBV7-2,CASSSFVSSYNEQFF
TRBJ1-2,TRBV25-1,CASQVDYGYTF
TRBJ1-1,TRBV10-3,CAITSTGRTEAFF
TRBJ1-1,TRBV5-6,CASSQPGQGTSNTEAFF
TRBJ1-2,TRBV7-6,CASSNLGGGDGYTF
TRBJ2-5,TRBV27,CASSLKLAAGGSGETQYF
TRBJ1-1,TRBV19,CASRGSGVTEAFF
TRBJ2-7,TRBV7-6,CASTTGGNSYEQYF
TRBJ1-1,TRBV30,CAWSVGDSDTEAFF
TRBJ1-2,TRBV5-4,CASSFPGAGGYGYTF
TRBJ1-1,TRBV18,CASSQGANTEAFF
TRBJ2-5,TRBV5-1,CASSFGQTSGGETQYF
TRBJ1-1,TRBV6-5,CASSDNTAKAFF
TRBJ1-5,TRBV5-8,CASSPAKLQVPSQPQHF
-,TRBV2,CASSVLGGRSVYEQYF
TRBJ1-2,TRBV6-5,CASTPDNVNYGYTF
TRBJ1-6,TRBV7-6,CASSLEPPNSPLHF
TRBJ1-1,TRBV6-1,CASTQNTEAFF
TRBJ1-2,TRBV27,CASSFSRTGNSDGYTF
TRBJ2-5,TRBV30,CAWGQEGFVNF
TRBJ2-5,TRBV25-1,CASSDRTSGGFGTQYF
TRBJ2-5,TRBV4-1,CASSQGVAGGGETQYF
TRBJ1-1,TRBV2,CASSGDDRGFDTEAFF
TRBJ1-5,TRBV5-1,CASRGVGVYRGGNQPQHF
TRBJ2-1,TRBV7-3,CASSPGLAGGLDEQFF
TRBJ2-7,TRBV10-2,CASSPSGGQKVQYF
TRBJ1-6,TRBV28,CASGDRGWSPLHF
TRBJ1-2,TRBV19,CASSPRGATPTYYGYTF
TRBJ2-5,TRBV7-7,CASSGLTGTAETQYF
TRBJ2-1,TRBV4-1,CASSDRASSYNEQFF
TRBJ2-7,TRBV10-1,CASSGRRDTHYEQYF
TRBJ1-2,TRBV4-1,CASSQTTGTNSIYGYTF
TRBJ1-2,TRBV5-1,CASRRSGGAENYGYTF
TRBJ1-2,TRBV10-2,CASSDPTGGAGYGYTF
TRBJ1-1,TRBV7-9,CSSTFGAGTEAFF
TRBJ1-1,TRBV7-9,CASSLGVFRGPRRSTEAFF
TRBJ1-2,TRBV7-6,CASSPTRGGNGYTF
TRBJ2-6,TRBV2,CASSKVGTGALLSGANVLTF
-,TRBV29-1,CSVEDREGYEQYF
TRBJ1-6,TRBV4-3,CASSRTVGQGAQSPLHF
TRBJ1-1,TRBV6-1,CASSESRASEAEAFF
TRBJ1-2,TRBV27,CASSLLGQVGRGYTF
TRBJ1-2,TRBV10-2,CASRRGITDGYTF
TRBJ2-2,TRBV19,CATGQGSSTGELFF
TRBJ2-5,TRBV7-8,CASSKRDDGAETQYF
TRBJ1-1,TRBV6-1,CASSEVRGKTEAFF
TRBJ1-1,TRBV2,CASSVQGAEAFF
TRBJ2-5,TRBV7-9,CASSLRTSSGRQETQYF
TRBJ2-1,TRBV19,CASSIGLAEISYNEQFF
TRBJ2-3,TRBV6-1,CASSESGQTRYQTDTQYF
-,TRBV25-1,CASSTNRASSSYEQYF
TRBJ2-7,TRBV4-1,CASSQVGGLNEQYF
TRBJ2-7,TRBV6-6,CASSYSTDERGFF
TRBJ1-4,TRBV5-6,CASSPLGANEKLFF
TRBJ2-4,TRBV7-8,CASSLIAGIAKNIQYF
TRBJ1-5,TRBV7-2,CASSLQGDQPQHF
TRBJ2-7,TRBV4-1,CASSQFQGIPYEQYF
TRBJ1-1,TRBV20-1,CSARGHTEAFF
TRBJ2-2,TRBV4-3,CASSQGGSTGELFF